This T cell receptor (beta chain) was recovered during a study of blood T cell repertoires in COVID-19. The overall study: Some COVID-19 samples were acute and others convalescent; all came from the United States, Italy and Spain. T cells, B-cell-depleted T cells, or PBMCs supplied cDNA or gDNA.

The authors' processing: Estimation of nucleated cell counts was performed using reference gene primer amplification. Libraries were prepared by immunoSEQ multiplex PCR; TCRdb keeps only in-frame clonotypes and omits some of them. Clonal size and the V and J genes are those of that table, whereas D and trimming came from the DNA. Among roughly 160,000 clones listed, approximately 80% were seen once. Cohort assignment relied on participant-reported clinical history. This CDR3 spans 15 amino acids. The germline V and J ends were trimmed by 2 bases and 0 bases, with 5 bases remaining between them. Per germline, CDR1 LGHDT and CDR2 YNNKEL (reference sequence).

V gene TRBV3-1 (or the pseudogene TRBV3-2) combines with J gene TRBJ2-6; D is unclear. The TCR originated in a man aged 45-65 years who had recovered from COVID-19. Sequenced: PBMCs or T cells enriched from blood (not recorded which). This CDR3 is CASSQLISGANVLTF. The DNA for the CDR3 is TGTGCCAGCAGCCAATTAATCTCTGGGGCCAACGTCCTGACTTTC.